This record covers a single TCR beta chain. These data belong to a study of blood T cell repertoires in COVID-19. Some clones are missing from TCRdb's copy, which holds only in-frame ones; the method was immunoSEQ multiplex PCR. The sample records just under 85,000 clones, around 86% being singletons. The germline V gene encodes CDR1 KGHDR and CDR2 SFDVKD. J lost 6 bases, V lost 5 bases, and 7 bases had no gene match. The CDR3 is made up of 15 amino acids. Sequencing was done on a sample of peripheral blood. The V gene is TRBV24-1, the J gene TRBJ2-1, with 9 bases lining up with TRBD2. The sequence derives from a man aged 80 or over with active or convalescent COVID-19. The CDR3 DNA reads as TGTGCCACCAGTGTTGGCGGGAGGGCCGTCAATGAGCAGTTCTTC. Protein product: CATSVGGRAVNEQFF.